Reported below is one T cell receptor (beta chain). This sample was included in a study of shared T cell receptors in the human thymus. Sequenced by immunoSEQ multiplex PCR; TCRdb stores in-frame clones only, minus some. The sample gives about 710,000 clones, over 75% of which show up once; more than 0.009% is in the top ten. This CDR3 is 15 amino acids long. The V and J ends lost 7 bases and 6 bases respectively, with 21 bases between them. Germline CDR1 is MNHEY and CDR2 is SMNVEV (reference sequence). These data are also associated with another study on human thymus T cells. That source notes: Corrective heart surgery yielded the resections from which the thymus tissue came.

The rearrangement joins TRBV27 to TRBJ2-5; D is possibly TRBD1 (5 bases). The material sequenced was thymocytes. This sequence was found in a boy under two years old with a congenital heart defect. The CDR3 region has the DNA TGTGCCAGCATGTACAGAAACAGGTCGAAACAGACCCAGTACTTC. Its translation: CASMYRNRSKQTQYF.